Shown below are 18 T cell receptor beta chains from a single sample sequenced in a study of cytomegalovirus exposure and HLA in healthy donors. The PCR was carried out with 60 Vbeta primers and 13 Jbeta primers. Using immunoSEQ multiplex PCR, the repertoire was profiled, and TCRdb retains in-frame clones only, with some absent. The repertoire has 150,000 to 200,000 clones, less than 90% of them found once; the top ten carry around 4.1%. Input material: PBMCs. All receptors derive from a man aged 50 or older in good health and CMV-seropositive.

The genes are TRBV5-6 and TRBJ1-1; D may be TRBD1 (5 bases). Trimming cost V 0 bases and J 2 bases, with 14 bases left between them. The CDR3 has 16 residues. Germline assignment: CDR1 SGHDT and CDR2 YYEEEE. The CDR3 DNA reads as TGTGCCAGCAGCTTGGCCTGGGGGGAACCAAACACTGAAGCTTTCTTT. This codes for CASSLAWGEPNTEAFF.

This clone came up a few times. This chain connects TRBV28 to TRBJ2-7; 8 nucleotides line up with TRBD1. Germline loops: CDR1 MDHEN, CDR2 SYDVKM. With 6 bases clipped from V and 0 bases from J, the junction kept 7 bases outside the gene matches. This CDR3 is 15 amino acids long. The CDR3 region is CASRGQVWSSYEQYF. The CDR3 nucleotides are TGTGCCAGCAGGGGACAGGTCTGGAGCTCCTACGAGCAGTACTTC.

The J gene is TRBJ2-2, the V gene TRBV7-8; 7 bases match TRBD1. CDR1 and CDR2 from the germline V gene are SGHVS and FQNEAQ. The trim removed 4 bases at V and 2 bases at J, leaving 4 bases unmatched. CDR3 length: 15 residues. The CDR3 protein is CASSYRDRNTGELFF. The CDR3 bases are TGTGCCAGCAGCTACCGGGACAGAAACACCGGGGAGCTGTTTTTT.

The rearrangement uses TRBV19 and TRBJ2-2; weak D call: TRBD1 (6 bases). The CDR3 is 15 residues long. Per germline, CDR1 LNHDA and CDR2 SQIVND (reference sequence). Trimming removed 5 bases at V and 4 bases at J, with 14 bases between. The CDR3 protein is CASSLQGVITGELFF. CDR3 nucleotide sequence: TGTGCCAGTAGTCTACAGGGCGTCATCACCGGGGAGCTGTTTTTT.

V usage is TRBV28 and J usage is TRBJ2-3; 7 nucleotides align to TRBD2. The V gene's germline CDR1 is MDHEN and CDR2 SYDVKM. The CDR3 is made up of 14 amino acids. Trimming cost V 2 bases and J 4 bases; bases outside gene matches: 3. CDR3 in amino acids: CASSLIGRADTQYF. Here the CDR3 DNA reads TGTGCCAGCAGTTTAATTGGGAGGGCAGATACGCAGTATTTT.

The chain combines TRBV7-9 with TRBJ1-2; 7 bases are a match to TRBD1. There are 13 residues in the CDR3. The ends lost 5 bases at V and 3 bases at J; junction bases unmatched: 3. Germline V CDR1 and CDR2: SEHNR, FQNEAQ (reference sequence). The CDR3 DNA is TGTGCCAGCAGCCCTACAGGGGACTATGGCTACACCTTC. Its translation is CASSPTGDYGYTF.

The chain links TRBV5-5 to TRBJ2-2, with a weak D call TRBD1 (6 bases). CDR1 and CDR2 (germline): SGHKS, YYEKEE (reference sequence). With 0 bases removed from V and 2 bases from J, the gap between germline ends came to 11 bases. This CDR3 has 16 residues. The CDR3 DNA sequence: TGTGCCAGCAGCTTGGGTGGACAGATAAACACCGGGGAGCTGTTTTTT. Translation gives CASSLGGQINTGELFF.

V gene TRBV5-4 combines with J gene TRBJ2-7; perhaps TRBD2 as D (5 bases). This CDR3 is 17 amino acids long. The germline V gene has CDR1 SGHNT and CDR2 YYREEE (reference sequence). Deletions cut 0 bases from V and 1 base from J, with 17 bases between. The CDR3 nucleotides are TGTGCCAGCAGCTTGGGCTCGGGCGGGTCGGCTTCCTACGAGCAGTACTTC. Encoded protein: CASSLGSGGSASYEQYF. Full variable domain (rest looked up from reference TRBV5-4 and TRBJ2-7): ETGVTQSPTHLIKTRGQQVTLRCSSQSGHNTVSWYQQALGQGPQFIFQYYREEENGRGNFPPRFSGLQFPNYSSELNVNALELDDSALYLCASSLGSGGSASYEQYFGPGTRLTVT.

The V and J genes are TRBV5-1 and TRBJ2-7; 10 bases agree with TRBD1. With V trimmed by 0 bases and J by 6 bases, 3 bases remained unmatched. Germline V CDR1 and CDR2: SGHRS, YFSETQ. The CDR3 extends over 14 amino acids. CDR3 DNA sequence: TGCGCCAGCAGCTTGGGAGGACAGGGGGGCGAGCAGTACTTC. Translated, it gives CASSLGGQGGEQYF.

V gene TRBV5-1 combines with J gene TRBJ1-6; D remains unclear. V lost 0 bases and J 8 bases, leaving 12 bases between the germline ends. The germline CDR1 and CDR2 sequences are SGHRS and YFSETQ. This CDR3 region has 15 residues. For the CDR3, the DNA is TGCGCCAGCAGCTTGGCGGGGATGTGGGATTCACCCCTCCACTTT. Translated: CASSLAGMWDSPLHF.

CDR3 region: CAWLSASSYEQYF. CDR3 nucleotides: TGTGCCTGGTTGAGTGCAAGCTCCTACGAGCAGTACTTC. The rearrangement links TRBV30 to TRBJ2-7; D call uncertain. The CDR3 is 13 amino acids. CDR1 is GTSNPN and CDR2 is SVGIG in the germline V gene (reference sequence). The V end was cut by 5 bases, the J end by 0 bases, with 11 bases between.

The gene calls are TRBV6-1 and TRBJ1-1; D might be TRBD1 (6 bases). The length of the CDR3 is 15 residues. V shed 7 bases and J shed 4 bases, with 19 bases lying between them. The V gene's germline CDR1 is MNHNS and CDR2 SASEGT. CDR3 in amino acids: CASKGQSKVPTEAFF. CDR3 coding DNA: TGTGCCAGCAAAGGACAGTCAAAGGTACCCACTGAAGCTTTCTTT.

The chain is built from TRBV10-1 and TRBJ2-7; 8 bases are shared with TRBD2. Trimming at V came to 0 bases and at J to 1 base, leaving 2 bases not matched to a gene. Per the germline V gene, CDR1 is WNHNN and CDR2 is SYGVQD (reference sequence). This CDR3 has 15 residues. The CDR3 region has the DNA TGCGCCAGCAGTGAGTCGACTAGCGCATCCTACGAGCAGTACTTC. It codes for CASSESTSASYEQYF.

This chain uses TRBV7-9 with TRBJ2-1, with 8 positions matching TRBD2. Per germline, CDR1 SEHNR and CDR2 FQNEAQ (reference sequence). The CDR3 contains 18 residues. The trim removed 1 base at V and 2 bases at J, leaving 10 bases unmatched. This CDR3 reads CASSLEGFGRGAYNEQFF. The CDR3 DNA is TGTGCCAGCAGCTTAGAGGGATTTGGGCGGGGGGCCTACAATGAGCAGTTCTTC. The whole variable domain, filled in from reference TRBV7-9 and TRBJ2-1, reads DTGVSQNPRHKITKRGQNVTFRCDPISEHNRLYWYRQTLGQGPEFLTYFQNEAQLEKSRLLSDRFSAERPKGSFSTLEIQRTEQGDSAMYLCASSLEGFGRGAYNEQFFGPGTRLTVL.

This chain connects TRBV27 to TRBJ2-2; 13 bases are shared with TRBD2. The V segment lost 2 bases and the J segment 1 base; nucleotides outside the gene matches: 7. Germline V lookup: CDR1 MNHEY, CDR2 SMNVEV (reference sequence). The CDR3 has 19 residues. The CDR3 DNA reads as TGTGCCAGCAGTTTACTGCGGACTAGCGGGAGACGGAACACCGGGGAGCTGTTTTTT. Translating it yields CASSLLRTSGRRNTGELFF.

The DNA of the CDR3 is TGTGCCAGCAGTTCGCCCGGGAACACCGGGGAGCTGTTTTTT. Its protein is CASSSPGNTGELFF. V and J are TRBV28 and TRBJ2-2, with unresolved D. V gave up 4 bases and J gave up 1 base, with 7 bases separating them. From germline, CDR1 is MDHEN and CDR2 SYDVKM. This CDR3 comprises 14 residues. Based on the CDR3 plus reference TRBV28 and TRBJ2-2, the full variable domain is DVKVTQSSRYLVKRTGEKVFLECVQDMDHENMFWYRQDPGLGLRLIYFSYDVKMKEKGDIPEGYSVSREKKERFSLILESASTNQTSMYLCASSSPGNTGELFFGEGSRLTVL.

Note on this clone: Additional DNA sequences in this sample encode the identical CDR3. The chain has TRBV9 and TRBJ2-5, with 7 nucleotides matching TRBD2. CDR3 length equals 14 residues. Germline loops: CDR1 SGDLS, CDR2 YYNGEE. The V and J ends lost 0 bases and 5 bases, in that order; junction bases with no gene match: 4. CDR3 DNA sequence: TGTGCCAGCAGCGTAGGCCAGGGAGGGGAGACCCAGTACTTC. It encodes CASSVGQGGETQYF. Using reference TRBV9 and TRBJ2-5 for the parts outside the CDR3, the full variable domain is DSGVTQTPKHLITATGQRVTLRCSPRSGDLSVYWYQQSLDQGLQFLIQYYNGEERAKGNILERFSAQQFPDLHSELNLSSLELGDSALYFCASSVGQGGETQYFGPGTRLLVL.

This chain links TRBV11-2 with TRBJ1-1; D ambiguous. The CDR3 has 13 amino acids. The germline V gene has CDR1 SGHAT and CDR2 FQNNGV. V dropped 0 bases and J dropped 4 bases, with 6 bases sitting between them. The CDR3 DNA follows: TGTGCCAGCAGCTTAGAGGAGTTCACTGAAGCTTTCTTT. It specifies CASSLEEFTEAFF. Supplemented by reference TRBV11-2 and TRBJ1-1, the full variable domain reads EAGVAQSPRYKIIEKRQSVAFWCNPISGHATLYWYQQILGQGPKLLIQFQNNGVVDDSQLPKDRFSAERLKGVDSTLKIQPAKLEDSAVYLCASSLEEFTEAFFGQGTRLTVV.